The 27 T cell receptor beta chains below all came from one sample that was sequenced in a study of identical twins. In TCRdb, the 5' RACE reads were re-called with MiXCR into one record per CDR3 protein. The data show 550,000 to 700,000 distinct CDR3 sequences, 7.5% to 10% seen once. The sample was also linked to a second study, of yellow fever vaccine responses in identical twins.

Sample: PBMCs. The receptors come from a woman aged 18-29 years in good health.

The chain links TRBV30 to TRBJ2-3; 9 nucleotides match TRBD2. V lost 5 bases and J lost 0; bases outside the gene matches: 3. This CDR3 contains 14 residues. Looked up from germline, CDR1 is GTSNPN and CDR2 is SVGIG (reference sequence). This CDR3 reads CAWLAGTSTDTQYF. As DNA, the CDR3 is TGTGCCTGGCTAGCGGGGACTAGCACAGATACGCAGTATTTT.

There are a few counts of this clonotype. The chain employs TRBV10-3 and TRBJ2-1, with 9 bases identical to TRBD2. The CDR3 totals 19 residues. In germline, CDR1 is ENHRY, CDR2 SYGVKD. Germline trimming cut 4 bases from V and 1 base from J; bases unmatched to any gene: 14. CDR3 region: CAISGPGLAVATSYNEQFF. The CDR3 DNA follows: TGTGCCATCAGTGGACCGGGACTAGCAGTAGCAACTTCCTACAATGAGCAGTTCTTC.

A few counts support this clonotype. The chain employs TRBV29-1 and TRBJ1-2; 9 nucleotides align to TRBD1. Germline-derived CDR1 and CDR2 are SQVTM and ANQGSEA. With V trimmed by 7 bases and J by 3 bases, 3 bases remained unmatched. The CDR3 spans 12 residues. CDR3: CSGGTGYYGYTF. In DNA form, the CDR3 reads TGCAGCGGAGGGACAGGGTACTATGGCTACACCTTC.

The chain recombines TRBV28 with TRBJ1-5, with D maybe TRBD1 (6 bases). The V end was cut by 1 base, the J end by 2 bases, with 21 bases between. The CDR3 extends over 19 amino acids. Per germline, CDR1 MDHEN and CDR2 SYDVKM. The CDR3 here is CASSLYPKFPGAGNQPQHF. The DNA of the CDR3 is TGTGCCAGCAGTTTATATCCGAAATTCCCGGGGGCCGGCAATCAGCCCCAGCATTTT.

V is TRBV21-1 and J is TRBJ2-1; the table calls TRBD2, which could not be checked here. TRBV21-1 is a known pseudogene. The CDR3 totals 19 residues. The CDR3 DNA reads TGTGCCAGCAGCAAAGTCATTCTACGTAGCGGGATAGATTACAATGAGCAGTTCTTC. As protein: CASSKVILRSGIDYNEQFF.

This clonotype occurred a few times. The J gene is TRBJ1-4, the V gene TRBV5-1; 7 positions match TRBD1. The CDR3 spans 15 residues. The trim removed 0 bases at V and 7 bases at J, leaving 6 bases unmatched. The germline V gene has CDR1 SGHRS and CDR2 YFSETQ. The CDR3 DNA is TGCGCCAGCAGCTTGGGCGACAGGGCGTTTGAAAAACTGTTTTTT. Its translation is CASSLGDRAFEKLFF. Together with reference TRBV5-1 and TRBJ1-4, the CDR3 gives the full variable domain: KAGVTQTPRYLIKTRGQQVTLSCSPISGHRSVSWYQQTPGQGLQFLFEYFSETQRNKGNFPGRFSGRQFSNSRSEMNVSTLELGDSALYLCASSLGDRAFEKLFFGSGTQLSVL.

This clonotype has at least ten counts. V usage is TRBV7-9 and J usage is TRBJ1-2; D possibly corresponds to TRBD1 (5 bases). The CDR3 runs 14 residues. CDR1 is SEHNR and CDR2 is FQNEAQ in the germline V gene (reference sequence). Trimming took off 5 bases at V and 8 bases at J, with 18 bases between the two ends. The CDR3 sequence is CASSLGGGIEGYTF. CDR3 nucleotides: TGTGCCAGCAGCCTAGGTGGGGGTATCGAGGGCTACACCTTC.

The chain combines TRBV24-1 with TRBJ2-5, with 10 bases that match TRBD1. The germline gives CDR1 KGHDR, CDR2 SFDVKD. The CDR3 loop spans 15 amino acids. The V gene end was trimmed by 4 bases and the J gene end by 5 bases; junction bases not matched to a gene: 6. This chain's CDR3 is CATSDPGQGKETQYF. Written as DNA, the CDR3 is TGTGCCACCAGTGACCCGGGACAGGGGAAGGAGACCCAGTACTTC.

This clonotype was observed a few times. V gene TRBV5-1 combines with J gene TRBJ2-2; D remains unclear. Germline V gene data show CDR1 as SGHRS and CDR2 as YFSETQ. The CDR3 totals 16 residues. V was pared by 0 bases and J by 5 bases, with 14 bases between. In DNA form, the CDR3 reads TGCGCCAGCAGCTTGGCTGAGCACTCAGGAACCGGGGAGCTGTTTTTT. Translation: CASSLAEHSGTGELFF.

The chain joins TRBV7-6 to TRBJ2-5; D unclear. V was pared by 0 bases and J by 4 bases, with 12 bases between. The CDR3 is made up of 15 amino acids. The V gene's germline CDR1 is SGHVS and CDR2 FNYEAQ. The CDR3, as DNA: TGTGCCAGCAGCTTAGCGCCAGGCGATGGAGAGACCCAGTACTTC. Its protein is CASSLAPGDGETQYF. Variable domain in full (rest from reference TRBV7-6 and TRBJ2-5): GAGVSQSPRYKVTKRGQDVALRCDPISGHVSLYWYRQALGQGPEFLTYFNYEAQQDKSGLPNDRFSAERPEGSISTLTIQRTEQRDSAMYRCASSLAPGDGETQYFGPGTRLLVL.

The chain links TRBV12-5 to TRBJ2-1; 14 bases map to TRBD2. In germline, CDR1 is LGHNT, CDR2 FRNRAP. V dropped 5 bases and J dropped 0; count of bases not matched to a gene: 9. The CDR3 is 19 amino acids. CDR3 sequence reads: CASGQWTSGRISSYNEQFF. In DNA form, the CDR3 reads TGTGCTAGTGGTCAATGGACTAGCGGGAGGATCAGCTCCTACAATGAGCAGTTCTTC.

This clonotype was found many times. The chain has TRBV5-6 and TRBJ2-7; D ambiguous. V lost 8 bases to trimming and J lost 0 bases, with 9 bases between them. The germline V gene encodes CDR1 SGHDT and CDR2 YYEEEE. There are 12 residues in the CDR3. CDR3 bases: TGTGCCAGTATAGGAGACTCCTACGAGCAGTACTTC. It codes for CASIGDSYEQYF.

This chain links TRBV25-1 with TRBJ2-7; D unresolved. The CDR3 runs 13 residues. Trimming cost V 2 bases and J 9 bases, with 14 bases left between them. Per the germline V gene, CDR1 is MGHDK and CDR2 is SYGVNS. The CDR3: CASSEPPSRRQYF. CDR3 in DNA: TGTGCCAGCAGTGAACCACCCTCCCGGCGGCAGTACTTC.

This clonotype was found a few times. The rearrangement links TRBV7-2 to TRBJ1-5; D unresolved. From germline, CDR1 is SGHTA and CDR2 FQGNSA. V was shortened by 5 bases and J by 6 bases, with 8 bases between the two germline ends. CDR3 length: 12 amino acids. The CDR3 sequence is CASSEVGQPQHF. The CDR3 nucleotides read TGTGCCAGCAGCGAAGTAGGTCAGCCCCAGCATTTT. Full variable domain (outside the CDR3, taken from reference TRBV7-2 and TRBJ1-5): GAGVSQSPSNKVTEKGKDVELRCDPISGHTALYWYRQSLGQGLEFLIYFQGNSAPDKSGLPSDRFSAERTGGSVSTLTIQRTQQEDSAVYLCASSEVGQPQHFGDGTRLSIL.

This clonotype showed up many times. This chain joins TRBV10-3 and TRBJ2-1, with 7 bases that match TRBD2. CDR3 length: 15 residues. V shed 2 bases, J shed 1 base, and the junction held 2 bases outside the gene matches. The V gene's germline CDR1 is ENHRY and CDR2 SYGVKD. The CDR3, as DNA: TGTGCCATCAGTGAGGGGAGGGGATCCTACAATGAGCAGTTCTTC. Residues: CAISEGRGSYNEQFF.

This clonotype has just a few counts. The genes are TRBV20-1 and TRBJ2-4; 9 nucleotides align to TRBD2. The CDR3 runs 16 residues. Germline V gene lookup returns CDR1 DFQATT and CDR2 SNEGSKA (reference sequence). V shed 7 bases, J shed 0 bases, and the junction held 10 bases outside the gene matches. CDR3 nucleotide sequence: TGCAGTGTACTGGCTAGCGGGGTCCTAGCCAAAAACATTCAGTACTTC. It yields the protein CSVLASGVLAKNIQYF.

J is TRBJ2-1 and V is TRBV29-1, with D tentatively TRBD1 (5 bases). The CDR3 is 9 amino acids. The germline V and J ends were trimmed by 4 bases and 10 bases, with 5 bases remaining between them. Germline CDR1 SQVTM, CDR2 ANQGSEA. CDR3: CSVGQEQFF. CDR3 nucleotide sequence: TGCAGCGTTGGACAGGAGCAGTTCTTC.

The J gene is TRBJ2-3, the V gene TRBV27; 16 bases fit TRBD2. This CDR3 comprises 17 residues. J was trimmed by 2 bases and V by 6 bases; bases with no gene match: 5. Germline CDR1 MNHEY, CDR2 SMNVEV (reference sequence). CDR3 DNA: TGTGCCAGCAGGGGACTAGCGGGGGGGCTCGACACAGATACGCAGTATTTT. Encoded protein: CASRGLAGGLDTDTQYF.

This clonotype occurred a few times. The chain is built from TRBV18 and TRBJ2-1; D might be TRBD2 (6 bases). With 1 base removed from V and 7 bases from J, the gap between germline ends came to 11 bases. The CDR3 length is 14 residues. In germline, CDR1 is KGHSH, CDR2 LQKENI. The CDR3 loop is CASSPLEGLNEQFF. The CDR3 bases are TGTGCCAGCTCACCACTGGAGGGGCTGAATGAGCAGTTCTTC.

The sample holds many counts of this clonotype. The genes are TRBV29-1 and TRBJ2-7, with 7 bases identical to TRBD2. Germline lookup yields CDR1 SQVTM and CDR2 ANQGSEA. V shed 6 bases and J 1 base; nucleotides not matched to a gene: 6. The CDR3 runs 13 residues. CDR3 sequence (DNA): TGCAGCGTCCAAAGGACTAGTTCCTACGAGCAGTACTTC. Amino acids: CSVQRTSSYEQYF.

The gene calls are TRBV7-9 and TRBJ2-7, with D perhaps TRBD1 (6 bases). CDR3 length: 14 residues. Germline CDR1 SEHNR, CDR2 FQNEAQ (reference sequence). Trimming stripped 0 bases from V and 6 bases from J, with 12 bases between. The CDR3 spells CASSLAGQLGEQYF. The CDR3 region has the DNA TGTGCCAGCAGCTTAGCTGGACAGTTAGGCGAGCAGTACTTC.

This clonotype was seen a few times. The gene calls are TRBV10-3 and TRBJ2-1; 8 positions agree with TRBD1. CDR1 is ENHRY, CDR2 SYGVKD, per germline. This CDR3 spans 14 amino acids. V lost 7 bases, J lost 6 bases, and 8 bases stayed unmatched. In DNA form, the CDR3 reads TGTGCCATCACAGGGGGCCCCATGGTCAATGAGCAGTTCTTC. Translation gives CAITGGPMVNEQFF.

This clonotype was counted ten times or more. CDR3 sequence reads: CATSRGTGQNEQYF. The CDR3 nucleotides are TGTGCCACCAGCAGAGGGACAGGGCAGAACGAGCAGTACTTC. This sequence joins TRBV15 and TRBJ2-7, with 8 nucleotides matching TRBD1. Germline CDR1 and CDR2: LNHNV and YYDKDF (reference sequence). CDR3 length: 14 amino acids. V lost 1 base, J lost 5 bases, and 4 bases stayed unmatched.

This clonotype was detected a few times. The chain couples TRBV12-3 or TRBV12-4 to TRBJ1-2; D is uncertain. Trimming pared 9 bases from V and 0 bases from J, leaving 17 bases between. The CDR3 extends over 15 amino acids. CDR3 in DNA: TGTGCCAGTCAGGTGTTTTCGCCTACTAACTATGGCTACACCTTC. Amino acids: CASQVFSPTNYGYTF.

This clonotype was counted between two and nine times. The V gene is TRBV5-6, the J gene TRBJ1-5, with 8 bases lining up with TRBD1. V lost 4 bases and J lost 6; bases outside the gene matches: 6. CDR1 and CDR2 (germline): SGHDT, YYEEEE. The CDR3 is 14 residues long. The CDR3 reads CASSVQGGGQPQHF. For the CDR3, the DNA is TGTGCCAGCAGCGTACAGGGGGGGGGTCAGCCCCAGCATTTT.

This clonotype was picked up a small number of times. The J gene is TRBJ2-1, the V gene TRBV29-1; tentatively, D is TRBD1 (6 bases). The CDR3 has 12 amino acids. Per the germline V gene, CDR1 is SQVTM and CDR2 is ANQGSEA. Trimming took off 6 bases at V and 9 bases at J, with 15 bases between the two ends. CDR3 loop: CSVDRQVGEQFF. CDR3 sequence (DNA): TGCAGCGTGGACCGACAGGTGGGTGAGCAGTTCTTC.

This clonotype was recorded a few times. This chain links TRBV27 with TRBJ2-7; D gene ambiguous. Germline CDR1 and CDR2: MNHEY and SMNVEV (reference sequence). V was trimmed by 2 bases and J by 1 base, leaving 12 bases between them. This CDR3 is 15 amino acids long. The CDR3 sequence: CASSLRFTASYEQYF. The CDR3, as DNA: TGTGCCAGCAGTTTACGGTTTACAGCGTCCTACGAGCAGTACTTC.